This T cell receptor (beta chain) originates from a study of response to subunit inactivated influenza vaccine. As regards this clonotype: Its specificity is not known.

Study-wide findings and caveats: Every seasonal influenza vaccination brings in few new T cells, the authors suggested.

Trimming left V 1 base short and J 3 bases short, with 4 bases between. The CDR3 covers 13 residues. From germline, CDR1 is DFQATT and CDR2 SNEGSKA (reference sequence). Using its own MiXCR run on the RT-PCR reads, TCRdb lists one record per CDR3 protein. Here the sample spans 650,000 or so distinct CDR3 sequences, approximately 14% being singletons. V usage is TRBV20-1 and J usage is TRBJ2-6; D uncertain. This receptor was obtained from a middle-aged man who received an inactivated influenza vaccine. Material: PBMCs from blood, obtained roughly 15 days before vaccination. CDR3 loop: CSARGVGANVLTF. In DNA form, the CDR3 reads TGCAGTGCTAGAGGGGTTGGGGCCAACGTCCTGACTTTC.